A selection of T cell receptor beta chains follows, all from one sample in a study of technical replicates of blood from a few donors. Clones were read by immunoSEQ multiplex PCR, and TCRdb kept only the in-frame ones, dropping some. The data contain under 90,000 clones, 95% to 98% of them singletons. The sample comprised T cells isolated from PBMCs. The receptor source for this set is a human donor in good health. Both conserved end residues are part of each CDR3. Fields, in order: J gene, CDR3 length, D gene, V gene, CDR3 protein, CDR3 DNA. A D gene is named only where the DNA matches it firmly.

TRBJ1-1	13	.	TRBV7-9	CASSQGGEPWTFF	TGTGCCAGCAGTCAGGGAGGGGAGCCCTGGACTTTCTTT
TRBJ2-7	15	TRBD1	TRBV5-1	CASSVEQGSPYEQYF	TGCGCCAGCAGCGTAGAACAGGGGAGCCCCTACGAGCAGTACTTC
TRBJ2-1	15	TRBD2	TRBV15	CATSRVTSANAEQFF	TGTGCCACCAGCAGAGTGACTAGCGCGAACGCTGAGCAGTTCTTC
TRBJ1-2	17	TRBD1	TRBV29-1	CSVARRLRSRDSDGYTF	TGCAGCGTTGCACGAAGATTAAGGAGTCGGGACAGTGATGGCTACACCTTC
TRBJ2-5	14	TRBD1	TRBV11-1	CASSLAQGIETQYF	TGTGCCAGCAGCTTAGCACAGGGGATAGAGACCCAGTACTTC
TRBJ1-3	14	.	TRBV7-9	CASIRGTGRNTIYF	TGTGCCAGCATCCGGGGGACGGGGAGAAACACCATATATTTT
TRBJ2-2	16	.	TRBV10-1	CASSAAAGRGTGELFF	TGCGCCAGCAGTGCCGCCGCAGGGCGAGGCACCGGGGAGCTGTTTTTT
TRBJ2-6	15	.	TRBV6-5	CASSYWSSGANVLTF	TGTGCCAGCAGTTACTGGAGCTCTGGGGCCAACGTCCTGACTTTC
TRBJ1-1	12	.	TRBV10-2	CASSDRATEAFF	TGCGCCAGCAGTGACAGGGCAACTGAAGCTTTCTTT
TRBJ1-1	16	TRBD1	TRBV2	CASSRTGLVGNTEAFF	TGTGCCAGCAGCAGGACAGGGCTTGTAGGGAACACTGAAGCTTTCTTT